The clone carrying this T cell receptor beta chain was counted between two and nine times. Its antigen is not identified. These data originate in a study of beta chain features in type 1 diabetes. General study findings and limits: Researchers could not determine here whether HLA type influences TCRB rearrangement. All four CD4+ subsets from Type 1 diabetes patients carried moderately but significantly shorter TCRB CDR3s. A closer apparent resemblance between naive, central memory and Treg TCRB repertoires was seen in patients than in healthy donors.

The study reverse transcribed the entire isolated RNA, so it sequenced expressed TCRB transcripts. The study sequenced naive, central memory and regulatory T cell samples to an average of about 3.8 million reads. Method: immunoSEQ multiplex PCR; TCRdb's copy keeps in-frame clones and lacks some. Counted here are over 600,000 clones, around 11% occurring once; the ten biggest clones make up around 0.12%. One heparinised draw, averaging about 110 mL, was taken per donor. This CDR3 has 16 residues. The germline V gene encodes CDR1 SGHTA and CDR2 FQGNSA. V shed 4 bases and J shed 0 bases, with 16 bases lying between them.

The V gene is TRBV7-2, the J gene TRBJ2-7; the D is unclear. This receptor was taken from a man younger than 40 with type 1 diabetes. Input material: naive CD4+ T cells from blood. The CDR3: CASSSLKGPSSYEQYF. DNA for the CDR3: TGTGCCAGCAGCTCCTTAAAGGGCCCCAGCTCCTACGAGCAGTACTTC. The whole variable domain, filled in from reference TRBV7-2 and TRBJ2-7, reads GAGVSQSPSNKVTEKGKDVELRCDPISGHTALYWYRQSLGQGLEFLIYFQGNSAPDKSGLPSDRFSAERTGGSVSTLTIQRTQQEDSAVYLCASSSLKGPSSYEQYFGPGTRLTVT.